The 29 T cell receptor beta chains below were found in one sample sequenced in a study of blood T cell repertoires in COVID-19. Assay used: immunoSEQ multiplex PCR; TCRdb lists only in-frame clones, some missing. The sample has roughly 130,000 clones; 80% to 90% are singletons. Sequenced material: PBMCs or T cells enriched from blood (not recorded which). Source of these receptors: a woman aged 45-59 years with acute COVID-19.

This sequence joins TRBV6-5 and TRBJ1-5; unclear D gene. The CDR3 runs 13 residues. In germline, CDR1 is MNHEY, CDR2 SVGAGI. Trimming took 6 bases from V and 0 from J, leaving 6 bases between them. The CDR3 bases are TGTGCCAGCAGACCTAGTAGCAATCAGCCCCAGCATTTT. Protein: CASRPSSNQPQHF.

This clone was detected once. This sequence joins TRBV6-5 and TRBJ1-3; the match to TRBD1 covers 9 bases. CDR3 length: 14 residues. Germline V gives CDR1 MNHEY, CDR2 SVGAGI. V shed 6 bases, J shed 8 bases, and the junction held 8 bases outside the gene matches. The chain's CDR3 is CASSTGTGIHTIYF. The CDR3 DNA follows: TGTGCCAGCAGCACCGGGACAGGGATCCACACCATATATTTT.

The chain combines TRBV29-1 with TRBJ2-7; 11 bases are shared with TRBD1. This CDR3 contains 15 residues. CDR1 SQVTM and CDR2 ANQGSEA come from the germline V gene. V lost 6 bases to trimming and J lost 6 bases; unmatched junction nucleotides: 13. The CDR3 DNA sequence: TGCAGCGTCACCACCGGGACAGGGGGAGGCGTCGAGCAGTACTTC. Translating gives CSVTTGTGGGVEQYF.

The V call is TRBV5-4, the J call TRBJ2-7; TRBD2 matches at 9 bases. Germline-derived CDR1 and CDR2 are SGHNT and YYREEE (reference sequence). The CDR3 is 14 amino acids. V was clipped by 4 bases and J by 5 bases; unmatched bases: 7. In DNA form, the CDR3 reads TGTGCCAGCAGCACAAGGACTAGCGAAGACGAGCAGTACTTC. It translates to CASSTRTSEDEQYF.

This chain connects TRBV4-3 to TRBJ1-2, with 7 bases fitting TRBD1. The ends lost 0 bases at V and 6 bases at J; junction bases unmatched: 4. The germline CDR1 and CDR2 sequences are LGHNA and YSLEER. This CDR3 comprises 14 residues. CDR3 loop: CASSQDYRGHGYTF. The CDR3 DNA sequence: TGCGCCAGCAGCCAAGATTACAGGGGACATGGCTACACCTTC.

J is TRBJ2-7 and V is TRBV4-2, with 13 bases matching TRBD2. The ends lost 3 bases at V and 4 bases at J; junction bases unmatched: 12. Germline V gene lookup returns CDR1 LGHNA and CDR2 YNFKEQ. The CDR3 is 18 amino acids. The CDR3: CASSHYGQGTSGTYEQYF. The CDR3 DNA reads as TGTGCCAGCAGCCATTACGGACAGGGGACTAGCGGGACGTACGAGCAGTACTTC.

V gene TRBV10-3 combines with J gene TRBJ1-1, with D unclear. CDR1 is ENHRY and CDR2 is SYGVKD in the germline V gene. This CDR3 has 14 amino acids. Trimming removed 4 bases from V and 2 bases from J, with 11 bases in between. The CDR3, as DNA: TGTGCCATCAGTGGGGTAGAGGGCAACACTGAAGCTTTCTTT. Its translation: CAISGVEGNTEAFF.

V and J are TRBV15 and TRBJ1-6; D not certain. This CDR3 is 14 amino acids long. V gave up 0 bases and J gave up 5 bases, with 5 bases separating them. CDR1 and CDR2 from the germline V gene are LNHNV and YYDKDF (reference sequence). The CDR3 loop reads CATSREVDNSPLHF. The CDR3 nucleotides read TGTGCCACCAGCAGAGAGGTAGATAATTCACCCCTCCACTTT.

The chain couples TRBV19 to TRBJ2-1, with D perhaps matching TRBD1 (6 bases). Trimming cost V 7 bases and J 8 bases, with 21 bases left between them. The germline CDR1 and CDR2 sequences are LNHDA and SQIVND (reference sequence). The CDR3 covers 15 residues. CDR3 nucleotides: TGTGCCAGTACCACGAGGCAGGGGCGGCAGGATGAGCAGTTCTTC. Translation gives CASTTRQGRQDEQFF.

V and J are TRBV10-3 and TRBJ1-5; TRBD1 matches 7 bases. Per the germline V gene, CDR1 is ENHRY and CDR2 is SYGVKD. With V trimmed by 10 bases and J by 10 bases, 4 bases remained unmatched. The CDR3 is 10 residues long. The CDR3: CATGTDPQHF. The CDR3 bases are TGTGCCACCGGGACAGACCCCCAGCATTTT.

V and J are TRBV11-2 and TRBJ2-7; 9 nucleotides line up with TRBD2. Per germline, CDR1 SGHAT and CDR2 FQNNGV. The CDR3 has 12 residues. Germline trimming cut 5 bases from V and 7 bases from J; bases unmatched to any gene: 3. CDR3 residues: CASSNLAGEQYF. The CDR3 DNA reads TGTGCCAGCAGCAACCTAGCGGGGGAGCAGTACTTC.

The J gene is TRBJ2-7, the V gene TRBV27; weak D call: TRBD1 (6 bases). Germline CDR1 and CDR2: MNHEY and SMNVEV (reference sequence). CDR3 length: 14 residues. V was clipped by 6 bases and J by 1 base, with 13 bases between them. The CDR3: CASRQGLRSYEQYF. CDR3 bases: TGTGCCAGCAGACAGGGTTTGAGGTCCTACGAGCAGTACTTC.

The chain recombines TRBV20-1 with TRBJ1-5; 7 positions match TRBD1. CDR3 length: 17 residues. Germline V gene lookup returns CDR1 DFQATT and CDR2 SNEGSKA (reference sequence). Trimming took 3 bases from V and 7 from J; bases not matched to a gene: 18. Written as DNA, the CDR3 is TGCAGTGCTAGTAAGGGTCGTCACAGGGGAACAGGCCAGCCCCAGCATTTT. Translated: CSASKGRHRGTGQPQHF.

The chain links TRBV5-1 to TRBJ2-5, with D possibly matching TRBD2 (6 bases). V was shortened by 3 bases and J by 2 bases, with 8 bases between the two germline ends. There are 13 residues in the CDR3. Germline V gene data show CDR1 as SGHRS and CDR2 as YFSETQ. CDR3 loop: CASSSAGQETQYF. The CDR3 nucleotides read TGCGCCAGCAGCTCAGCGGGTCAAGAGACCCAGTACTTC.

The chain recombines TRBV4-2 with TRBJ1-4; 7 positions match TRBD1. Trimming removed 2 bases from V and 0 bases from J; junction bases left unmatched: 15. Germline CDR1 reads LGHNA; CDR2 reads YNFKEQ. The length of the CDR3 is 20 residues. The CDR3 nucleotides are TGTGCCAGCAGCCAAATTGTAGGGGGCCGGACGTCCTCAACTAATGAAAAACTGTTTTTT. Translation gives CASSQIVGGRTSSTNEKLFF.

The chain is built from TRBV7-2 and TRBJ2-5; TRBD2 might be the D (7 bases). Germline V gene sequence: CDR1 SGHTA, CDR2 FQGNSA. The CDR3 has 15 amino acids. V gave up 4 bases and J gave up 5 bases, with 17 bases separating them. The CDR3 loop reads CASSSRGGGMETQYF. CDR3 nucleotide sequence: TGTGCCAGCAGCTCCCGGGGCGGGGGCATGGAGACCCAGTACTTC.

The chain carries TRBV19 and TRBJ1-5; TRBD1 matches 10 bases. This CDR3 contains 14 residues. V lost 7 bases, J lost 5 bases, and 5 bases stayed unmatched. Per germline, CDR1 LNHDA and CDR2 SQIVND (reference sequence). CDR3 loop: CASTGQGKYQPQHF. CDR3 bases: TGTGCCAGTACGGGACAGGGGAAGTATCAGCCCCAGCATTTT.

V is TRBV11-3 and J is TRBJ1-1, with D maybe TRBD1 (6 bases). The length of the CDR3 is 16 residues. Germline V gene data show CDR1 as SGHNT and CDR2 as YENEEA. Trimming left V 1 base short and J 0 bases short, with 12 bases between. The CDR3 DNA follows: TGTGCCAGCAGCTTAGTCTGGGGACACGTGAACACTGAAGCTTTCTTT. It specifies CASSLVWGHVNTEAFF.

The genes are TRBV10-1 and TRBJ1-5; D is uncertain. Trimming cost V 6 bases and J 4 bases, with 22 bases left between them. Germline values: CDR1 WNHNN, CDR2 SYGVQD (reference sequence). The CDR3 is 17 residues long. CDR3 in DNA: TGCGCCAGCAGAAACCGGAGTGGCCGAACCTTAAATCAGCCCCAGCATTTT. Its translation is CASRNRSGRTLNQPQHF.

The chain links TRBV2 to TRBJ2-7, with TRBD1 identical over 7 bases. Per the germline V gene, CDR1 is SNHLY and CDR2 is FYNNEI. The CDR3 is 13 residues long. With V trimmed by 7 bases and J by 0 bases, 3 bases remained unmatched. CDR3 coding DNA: TGTGCCAGCAACCGGGACAGCTCCTACGAGCAGTACTTC. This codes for CASNRDSSYEQYF.

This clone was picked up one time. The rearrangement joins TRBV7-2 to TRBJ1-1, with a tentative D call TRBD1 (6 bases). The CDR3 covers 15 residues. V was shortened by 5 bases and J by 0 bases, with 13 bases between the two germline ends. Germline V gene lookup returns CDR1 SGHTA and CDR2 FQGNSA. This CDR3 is CASSTRTDMNTEAFF. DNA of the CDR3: TGTGCCAGCAGCACCCGGACAGACATGAACACTGAAGCTTTCTTT.

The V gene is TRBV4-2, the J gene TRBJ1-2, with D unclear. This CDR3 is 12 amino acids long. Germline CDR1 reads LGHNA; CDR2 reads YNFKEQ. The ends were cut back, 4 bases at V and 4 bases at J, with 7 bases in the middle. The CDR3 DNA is TGTGCCAGCAGCCCCGGCGGCTATGGCTACACCTTC. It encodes CASSPGGYGYTF.

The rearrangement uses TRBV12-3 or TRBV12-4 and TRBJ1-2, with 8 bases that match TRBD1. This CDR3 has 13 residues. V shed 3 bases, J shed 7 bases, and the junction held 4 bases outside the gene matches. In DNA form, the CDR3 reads TGTGCCAGCAGTTTCGGACAGGGCTCTGGCTACACCTTC. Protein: CASSFGQGSGYTF.

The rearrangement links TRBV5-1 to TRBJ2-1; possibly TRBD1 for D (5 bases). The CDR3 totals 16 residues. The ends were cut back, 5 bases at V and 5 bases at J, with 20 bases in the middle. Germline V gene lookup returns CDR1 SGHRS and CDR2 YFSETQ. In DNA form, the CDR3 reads TGCGCCAGCAGTTCCTCAGGGATACGATTGAACAATGAGCAGTTCTTC. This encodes CASSSSGIRLNNEQFF. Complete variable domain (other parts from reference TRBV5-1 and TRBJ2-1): KAGVTQTPRYLIKTRGQQVTLSCSPISGHRSVSWYQQTPGQGLQFLFEYFSETQRNKGNFPGRFSGRQFSNSRSEMNVSTLELGDSALYLCASSSSGIRLNNEQFFGPGTRLTVL.

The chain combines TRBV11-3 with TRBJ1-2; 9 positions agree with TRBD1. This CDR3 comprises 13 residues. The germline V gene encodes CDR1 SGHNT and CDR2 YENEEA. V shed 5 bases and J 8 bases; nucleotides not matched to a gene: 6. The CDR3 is CASSGTGYGGYTF. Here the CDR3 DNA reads TGTGCCAGCAGCGGGACAGGGTACGGAGGCTACACCTTC.

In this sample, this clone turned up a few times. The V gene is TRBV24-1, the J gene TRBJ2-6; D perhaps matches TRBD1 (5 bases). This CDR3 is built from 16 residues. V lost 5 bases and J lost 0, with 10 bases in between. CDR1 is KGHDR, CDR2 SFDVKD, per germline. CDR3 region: CATSGGHDSGANVLTF. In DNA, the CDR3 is TGTGCCACCAGTGGGGGCCATGACTCTGGGGCCAACGTCCTGACTTTC.

The CDR3 reads CASSEKAGPINEQFF. The CDR3 coding sequence is TGTGCCAGCAGTGAAAAGGCAGGGCCAATCAATGAGCAGTTCTTC. This chain connects TRBV6-1 to TRBJ2-1; the D gene is possibly TRBD1 (5 bases). This CDR3 region has 15 residues. Germline CDR1 is MNHNS and CDR2 is SASEGT. V was clipped by 2 bases and J by 6 bases, with 14 bases between them.

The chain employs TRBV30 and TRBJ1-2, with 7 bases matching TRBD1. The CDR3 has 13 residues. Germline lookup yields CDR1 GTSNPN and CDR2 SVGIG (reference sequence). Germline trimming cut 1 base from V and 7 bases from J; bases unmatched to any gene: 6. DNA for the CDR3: TGTGCCTGGAGTGCCGTTGACAGGGCTGGCTACACCTTC. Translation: CAWSAVDRAGYTF.

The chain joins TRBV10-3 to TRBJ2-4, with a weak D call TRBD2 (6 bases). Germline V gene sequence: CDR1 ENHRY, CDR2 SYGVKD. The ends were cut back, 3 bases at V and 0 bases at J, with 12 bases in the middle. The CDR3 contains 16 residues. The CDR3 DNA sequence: TGTGCCATCAGTGACGTGGGACTTATAGCCAAAAACATTCAGTACTTC. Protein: CAISDVGLIAKNIQYF.